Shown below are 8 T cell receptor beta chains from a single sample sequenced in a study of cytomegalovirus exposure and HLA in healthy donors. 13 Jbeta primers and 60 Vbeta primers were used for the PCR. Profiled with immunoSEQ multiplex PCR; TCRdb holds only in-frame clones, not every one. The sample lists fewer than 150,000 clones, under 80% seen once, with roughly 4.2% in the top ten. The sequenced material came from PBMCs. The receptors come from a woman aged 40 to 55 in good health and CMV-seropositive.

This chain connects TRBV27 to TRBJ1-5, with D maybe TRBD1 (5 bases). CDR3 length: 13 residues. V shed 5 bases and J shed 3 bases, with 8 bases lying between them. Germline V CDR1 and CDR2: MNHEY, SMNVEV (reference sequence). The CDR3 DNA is TGTGCCAGCAGTCGACAGAACAATCAGCCCCAGCATTTT. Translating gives CASSRQNNQPQHF.

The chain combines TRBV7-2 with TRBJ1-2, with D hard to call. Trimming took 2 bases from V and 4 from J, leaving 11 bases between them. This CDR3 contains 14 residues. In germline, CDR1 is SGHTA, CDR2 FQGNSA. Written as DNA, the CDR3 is TGTGCCAGCAGCTTACCGAGGGAAAGCTATGGCTACACCTTC. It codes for CASSLPRESYGYTF.

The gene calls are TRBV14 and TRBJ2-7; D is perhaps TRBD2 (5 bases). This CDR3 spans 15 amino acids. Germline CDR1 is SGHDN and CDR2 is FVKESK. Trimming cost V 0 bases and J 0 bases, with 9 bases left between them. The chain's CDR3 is CASSQDHSGSYEQYF. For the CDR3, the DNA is TGTGCCAGCAGCCAAGATCACAGCGGCTCCTACGAGCAGTACTTC.

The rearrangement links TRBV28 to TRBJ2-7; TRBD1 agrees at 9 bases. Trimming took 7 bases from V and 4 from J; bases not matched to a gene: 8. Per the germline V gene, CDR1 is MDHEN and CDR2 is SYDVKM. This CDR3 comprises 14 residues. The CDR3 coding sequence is TGTGCCAGCACCAAGGGGGGGACAGGGTACGAGCAGTACTTC. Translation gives CASTKGGTGYEQYF.

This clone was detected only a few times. The CDR3 bases are TGTGCCTGGAATCTAGCGGGGTACAATGAGCAGTTCTTC. This gives the protein CAWNLAGYNEQFF. The V and J genes are TRBV30 and TRBJ2-1, with 9 bases identical to TRBD2. The trim removed 4 bases at V and 4 bases at J, leaving 2 bases unmatched. This CDR3 is 13 amino acids long. Germline V gene data show CDR1 as GTSNPN and CDR2 as SVGIG (reference sequence).

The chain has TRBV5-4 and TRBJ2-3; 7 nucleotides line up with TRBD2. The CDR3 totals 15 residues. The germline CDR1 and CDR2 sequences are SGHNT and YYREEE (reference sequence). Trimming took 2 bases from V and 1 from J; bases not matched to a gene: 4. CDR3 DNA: TGTGCCAGCAGCTTAGGAGCGGGGCGCACAGATACGCAGTATTTT. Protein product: CASSLGAGRTDTQYF.

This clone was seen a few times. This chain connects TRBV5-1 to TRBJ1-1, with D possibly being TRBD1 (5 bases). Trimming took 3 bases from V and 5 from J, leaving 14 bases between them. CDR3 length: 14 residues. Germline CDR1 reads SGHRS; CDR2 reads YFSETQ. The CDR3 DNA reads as TGCGCCAGCAGCTCAAGGGGCAGACGGACTGAAGCTTTCTTT. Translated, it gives CASSSRGRRTEAFF.

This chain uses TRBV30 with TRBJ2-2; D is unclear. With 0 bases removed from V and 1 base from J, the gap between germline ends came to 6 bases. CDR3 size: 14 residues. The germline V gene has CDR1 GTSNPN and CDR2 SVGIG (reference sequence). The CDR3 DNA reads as TGTGCCTGGAGTGTTTCAATGAACACCGGGGAGCTGTTTTTT. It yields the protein CAWSVSMNTGELFF.